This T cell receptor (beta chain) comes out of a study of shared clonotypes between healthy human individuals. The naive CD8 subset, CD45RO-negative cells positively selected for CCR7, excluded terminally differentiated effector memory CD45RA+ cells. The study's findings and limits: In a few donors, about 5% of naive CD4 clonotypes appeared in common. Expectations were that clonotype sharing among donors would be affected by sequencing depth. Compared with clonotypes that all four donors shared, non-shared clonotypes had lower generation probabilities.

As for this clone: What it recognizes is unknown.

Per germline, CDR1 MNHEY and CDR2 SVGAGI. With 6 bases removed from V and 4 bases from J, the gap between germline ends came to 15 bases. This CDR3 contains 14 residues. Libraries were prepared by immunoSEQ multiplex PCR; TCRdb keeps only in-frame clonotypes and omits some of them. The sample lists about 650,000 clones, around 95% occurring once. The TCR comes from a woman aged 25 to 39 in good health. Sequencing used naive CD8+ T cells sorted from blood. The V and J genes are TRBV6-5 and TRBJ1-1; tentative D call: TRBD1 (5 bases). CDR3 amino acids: CASSRPGERTEAFF. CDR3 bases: TGTGCCAGCAGCCGCCCGGGGGAGCGCACTGAAGCTTTCTTT.